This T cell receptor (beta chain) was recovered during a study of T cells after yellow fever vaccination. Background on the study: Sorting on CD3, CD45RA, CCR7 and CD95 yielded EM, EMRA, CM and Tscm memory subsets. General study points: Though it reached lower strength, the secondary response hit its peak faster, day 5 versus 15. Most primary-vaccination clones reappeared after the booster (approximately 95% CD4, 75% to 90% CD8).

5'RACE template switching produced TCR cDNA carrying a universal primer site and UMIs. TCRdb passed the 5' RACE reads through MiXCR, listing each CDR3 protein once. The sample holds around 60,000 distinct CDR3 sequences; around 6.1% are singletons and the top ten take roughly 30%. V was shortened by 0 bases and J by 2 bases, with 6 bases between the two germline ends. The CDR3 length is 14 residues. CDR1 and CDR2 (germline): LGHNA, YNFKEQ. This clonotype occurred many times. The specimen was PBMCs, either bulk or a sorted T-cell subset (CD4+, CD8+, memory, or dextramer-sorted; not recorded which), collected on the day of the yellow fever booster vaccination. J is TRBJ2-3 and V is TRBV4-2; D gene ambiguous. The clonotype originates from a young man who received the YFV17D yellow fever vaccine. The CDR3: CASSQDGFTDTQYF. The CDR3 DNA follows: TGTGCCAGCAGCCAAGATGGCTTCACAGATACGCAGTATTTT.